One sample yielded the 18 T cell receptor beta chains listed below, sequenced in a study of identical twins (dated by TCRdb to 2016 to 2017). The protocol used for the library was 5' RACE. The reads were generated on an Illumina HiSeq 2000. The public reads were reprocessed in TCRdb via fastp at Q25 and MiXCR, keeping in-frame beta chains. Records with the same CDR3 protein are collapsed into one entry carrying the most frequent genes and DNA. A total of 350,000 or so distinct CDR3 sequences appear in this sample, roughly 10% of them only once. The ten largest clones represent over 7% of the sample. Sequenced material: naive T cells sorted from blood. Reading the label with the study, this specimen's cell subset or site is: cells isolated with a human naive T-cell isolation kit. These receptors were obtained from a woman between 50 and 59 years old in good health.

The CDR3: CAINGQGQLGANVLTF. Written as DNA, the CDR3 is TGTGCCATCAATGGGCAGGGACAACTCGGGGCCAACGTCCTGACTTTC. The chain recombines TRBV10-3 with TRBJ2-6; D is perhaps TRBD1 (6 bases). CDR1 and CDR2 (germline): ENHRY, SYGVKD. V lost 7 bases and J lost 4, with 17 bases in between. This CDR3 spans 16 amino acids.

This clonotype appeared a few times. The genes are TRBV7-9 and TRBJ2-7, with D unresolved. The CDR3 is 13 residues long. CDR1 and CDR2 (germline): SEHNR, FQNEAQ (reference sequence). V shed 0 bases and J shed 3 bases, with 6 bases lying between them. CDR3 in amino acids: CASSLAWDYEQYF. The CDR3 coding sequence is TGTGCCAGCAGCTTAGCCTGGGACTACGAGCAGTACTTC. Based on the CDR3 plus reference TRBV7-9 and TRBJ2-7, the full variable domain is DTGVSQNPRHKITKRGQNVTFRCDPISEHNRLYWYRQTLGQGPEFLTYFQNEAQLEKSRLLSDRFSAERPKGSFSTLEIQRTEQGDSAMYLCASSLAWDYEQYFGPGTRLTVT.

This clonotype was recorded many times. This chain joins TRBV29-1 and TRBJ2-1, with TRBD2 identical over 7 bases. Looked up from germline, CDR1 is SQVTM and CDR2 is ANQGSEA. The CDR3 runs 12 residues. V was clipped by 0 bases and J by 9 bases; unmatched bases: 2. The DNA of the CDR3 is TGCAGCGTTGAAGATCAGCGGGGTGAGCAGTTCTTC. This gives the protein CSVEDQRGEQFF.

This chain joins TRBV2 and TRBJ2-5; D perhaps matches TRBD2 (5 bases). The CDR3 has 14 amino acids. V lost 6 bases to trimming and J lost 0 bases, with 11 bases between them. In germline, CDR1 is SNHLY, CDR2 FYNNEI. The CDR3 region has the DNA TGTGCCAGCAGCCTAGAGCGGTACCAAGAGACCCAGTACTTC. It yields the protein CASSLERYQETQYF.

In this sample, this clonotype turned up many times. CDR3 sequence: CSVEWDRADLYNEQFF. CDR3 DNA: TGCAGCGTTGAATGGGACAGGGCTGACCTATACAATGAGCAGTTCTTC. The chain employs TRBV29-1 and TRBJ2-1, with 9 bases that match TRBD1. The CDR3 is 16 amino acids. Germline V gene sequence: CDR1 SQVTM, CDR2 ANQGSEA. V shed 2 bases and J 4 bases; nucleotides not matched to a gene: 9.

In this sample, this clonotype turned up many times. The chain uses TRBV4-1 and TRBJ1-5; tentatively, D is TRBD1 (6 bases). Trimming took off 4 bases at V and 2 bases at J, with 12 bases between the two ends. The CDR3 runs to 15 residues. Germline V CDR1 and CDR2: MGHRA, YSYEKL. The CDR3 sequence: CASSPTGIGNQPQHF. In DNA form, the CDR3 reads TGCGCCAGCAGCCCCACAGGGATCGGCAATCAGCCCCAGCATTTT.

The chain links TRBV5-6 to TRBJ2-1, with D tentatively TRBD1 (5 bases). Trimming cost V 4 bases and J 12 bases, with 11 bases left between them. This CDR3 has 11 residues. The germline gives CDR1 SGHDT, CDR2 YYEEEE. The CDR3 DNA reads TGTGCCAGCAGCCTAAGTCAGGGGCAGTTCTTC. Its translation is CASSLSQGQFF.

This clonotype was seen ten or more times. This rearrangement joins TRBV12-3 or TRBV12-4 to TRBJ2-3, with no clear D. Trimming left V 5 bases short and J 2 bases short, with 14 bases between. This CDR3 has 15 residues. The CDR3 loop reads CASSPDWPDTDTQYF. The CDR3 DNA follows: TGTGCCAGCAGTCCCGACTGGCCTGACACAGATACGCAGTATTTT.

This clonotype showed up many times. J is TRBJ2-3 and V is TRBV6-1, with 7 bases that match TRBD2. J lost 6 bases, V lost 8 bases, and 14 bases had no gene match. Germline CDR1 is MNHNS and CDR2 is SASEGT. The CDR3 runs 15 residues. The CDR3 is CASVSGAGSYDTQYF. CDR3 in DNA: TGTGCCAGCGTAAGTGGAGCGGGATCGTACGATACGCAGTATTTT.

This chain joins TRBV6-1 and TRBJ2-1, with TRBD2 identical over 10 bases. With 6 bases clipped from V and 4 bases from J, the junction kept 3 bases outside the gene matches. The CDR3 length is 14 residues. Germline loops: CDR1 MNHNS, CDR2 SASEGT. DNA of the CDR3: TGTGCCAGCAGAGCTAGCGGGAGTTACAATGAGCAGTTCTTC. Its protein product is CASRASGSYNEQFF.

This chain connects TRBV12-3 or TRBV12-4 to TRBJ2-7, with 7 positions matching TRBD1. This CDR3 is 13 amino acids long. J gave up 3 bases and V 6 bases, and 5 bases lay outside the gene matches. This chain's CDR3 is CASSPTGDYEQYV. CDR3 DNA: TGTGCCAGCAGCCCCACAGGGGACTACGAGCAGTACGTC.

This clonotype was detected only a few times. This chain connects TRBV7-2 to TRBJ2-2; 7 positions match TRBD2. CDR1 and CDR2 (germline): SGHTA, FQGNSA. The V gene end was trimmed by 1 base and the J gene end by 4 bases; junction bases not matched to a gene: 3. This CDR3 spans 15 amino acids. CDR3 coding DNA: TGTGCCAGCAGCTTAGTCGGGGGGTTCACCGGGGAGCTGTTTTTT. This gives the protein CASSLVGGFTGELFF.

The chain joins TRBV12-3 or TRBV12-4 to TRBJ1-2, with D uncertain. The CDR3 is 11 residues long. The V end lost 7 bases, the J end lost 1 base, and 4 bases lay between the germline ends. The CDR3 coding sequence is TGTGCCAGCACGCTTAACTATGGCTACACCTTC. Translation: CASTLNYGYTF.

Worth noting for this clonotype: One junction end does not reproduce the germline sequence, and a read error may be involved. The rearrangement joins TRBV7-7 to TRBJ2-1; weak D call: TRBD1 (5 bases). Germline V gene lookup returns CDR1 SSHAT and CDR2 FNYEAQ (reference sequence). The length of the CDR3 is 17 residues. The CDR3 sequence is CASSPSPPGSKLNEQFF. The CDR3, as DNA: TGTGCTAGCAGCCCCAGCCCTCCAGGGTCGAAACTCAATGAGCAGTTCTTC.

This clonotype has at least ten counts. DNA of the CDR3: TGTGCCAGCAGTCCGGGGACAGCGAACACCGGGGAGCTGTTTTTT. Encoded protein: CASSPGTANTGELFF. The chain is built from TRBV18 and TRBJ2-2; the match to TRBD1 covers 7 bases. Trimming removed 8 bases from V and 0 bases from J; junction bases left unmatched: 6. The germline gives CDR1 KGHSH, CDR2 LQKENI. This CDR3 is 15 amino acids long.

This clonotype was seen more than once but under ten times. V and J are TRBV12-3 or TRBV12-4 and TRBJ2-3; 7 nucleotides match TRBD2. This CDR3 has 17 residues. Unmatched junction bases numbered 12, after V lost 4 bases and J lost 2 bases. The CDR3 DNA reads TGTGCCAGCAGTTCCTTATCAGCGGGACCTTCCACAGATACGCAGTATTTT. This translates into CASSSLSAGPSTDTQYF.

In its sample, this clonotype was seen many times. The CDR3 DNA reads as TGTGCCACCACGCGGACAGGGGGTACCGGGGAGCTGTTTTTT. It is translated as CATTRTGGTGELFF. The J gene is TRBJ2-2, the V gene TRBV24-1; 10 bases map to TRBD1. Trimming at V came to 8 bases and at J to 5 bases, leaving 4 bases not matched to a gene. This CDR3 is 14 amino acids long. Germline V gene sequence: CDR1 KGHDR, CDR2 SFDVKD.

The chain uses TRBV7-9 and TRBJ1-6; 11 positions agree with TRBD1. Per germline, CDR1 SEHNR and CDR2 FQNEAQ (reference sequence). With V trimmed by 4 bases and J by 10 bases, 6 bases remained unmatched. The CDR3 is 15 residues long. The CDR3 loop is CASSSIGTGGSPLHF. The CDR3 nucleotides are TGTGCCAGCAGCTCCATCGGGACAGGGGGATCACCCCTCCACTTT.